This is a list of T cell receptor beta chains from one sample in a study of OX40 agonist ivuxolimab in advanced cancers. Assay: immunoSEQ multiplex PCR; the TCRdb copy retains only in-frame clones and omits some. This sample has about 76,000 clones, with approximately 88% found just once. The material sequenced was CD4+ or CD8+ T cells sorted from blood, taken in a trial of the OX40 agonist ivuxolimab. The receptors were gathered from an adult with an advanced solid tumor such as melanoma, head and neck, liver or kidney cancer. CDR3s include the opening cysteine and the closing phenylalanine or tryptophan. A D gene is named only where the DNA matches it firmly. Size is stated for part of the rows, as once, few or many counts, or as a class when the clone is expanded.

TRBV7-9	TRBJ2-3	few	14	TRBD2	CASKSSGNTDTQYF	TGTGCCAGCAAGTCTAGCGGGAACACAGATACGCAGTATTTT
TRBV7-2	TRBJ2-7	NA	14	NA	CASSSGGLTYEQYF	TGTGCCAGCAGCTCCGGGGGGCTGACCTACGAGCAGTACTTC
TRBV27	TRBJ2-7	NA	15	TRBD2	CASSLSSGRIYEQYF	TGTGCCAGCAGTTTATCAAGCGGGAGGATCTACGAGCAGTACTTC
TRBV19	TRBJ2-2	NA	16	NA	CASSRTSYGGAGELFF	TGTGCCAGTAGTAGGACCTCTTACGGAGGGGCCGGGGAGCTGTTTTTT
TRBV2	TRBJ1-1	once	13	NA	CASSVGEVTEAFF	TGTGCCAGCAGTGTGGGAGAGGTCACTGAAGCTTTCTTT
TRBV27	TRBJ2-7	NA	13	NA	CASSLSDTYEQYF	TGTGCCAGCAGTTTATCTGATACCTACGAGCAGTACTTC
TRBV27	TRBJ1-1	NA	12	NA	CASSAIQGEAFF	TGTGCCAGCAGTGCGATACAGGGTGAAGCTTTCTTT
TRBV5-1	TRBJ2-7	NA	14	NA	CASSRGQRAYEQYF	TGCGCCAGCAGCCGCGGACAGCGAGCCTACGAGCAGTACTTC
TRBV11-2	TRBJ2-2	NA	13	NA	CASSFQRDGELFF	TGTGCCAGCAGCTTTCAGAGGGACGGGGAGCTGTTTTTT
TRBV6-5	TRBJ1-1	NA	15	NA	CASRPSLVWITEAFF	TGTGCCAGCAGACCATCCTTGGTTTGGATTACTGAAGCTTTCTTT
TRBV10-1	TRBJ2-1	NA	13	NA	CASSVQLGDEQFF	TGCGCCAGCAGTGTTCAGTTAGGAGATGAGCAGTTCTTC
TRBV25-1	TRBJ1-2	NA	11	NA	CASSEGQGYTF	TGTGCCAGCAGTGAGGGGCAGGGCTACACCTTC
TRBV7-8	TRBJ2-1	once	14	TRBD2	CASSLVWRENEQFF	TGTGCCAGCAGCTTAGTGTGGCGGGAGAATGAGCAGTTCTTC
TRBV18	TRBJ1-1	NA	15	NA	CASSPQGRMNTEAFF	TGTGCCAGCTCACCACAGGGCCGTATGAACACTGAAGCTTTCTTT
TRBV2	TRBJ2-7	NA	16	NA	CASSSSLPGARYEQYF	TGTGCCAGCAGTAGTAGCCTTCCGGGAGCCCGCTACGAGCAGTACTTC
TRBV28	TRBJ2-7	NA	13	NA	CASRGTDDYEQYF	TGTGCCAGCAGGGGGACGGATGACTACGAGCAGTACTTC
TRBV6-6	TRBJ1-2	NA	12	NA	CASSYTGMGYTF	TGTGCCAGCAGTTACACAGGGATGGGCTACACCTTC
TRBV7-2	TRBJ1-5	NA	15	NA	CASTTHVGSNQPQHF	TGTGCCAGCACCACGCACGTGGGTAGTAATCAGCCCCAGCATTTT
TRBV19	TRBJ2-7	few	14	NA	CASSISGAGYEQYF	TGTGCCAGTAGTATATCGGGGGCAGGCTACGAGCAGTACTTC
TRBV13	TRBJ2-7	NA	17	TRBD2	CASSLGAGTSPLYEQYF	TGTGCCAGCAGCTTAGGAGCCGGGACTAGTCCTCTTTACGAGCAGTACTTC
TRBV5-1	TRBJ1-3	NA	14	NA	CASSPDIAANTIYF	TGCGCCAGCAGCCCCGACATCGCAGCAAACACCATATATTTT
TRBV27	TRBJ1-5	NA	12	NA	CASSWGGEPQHF	TGTGCCAGCAGTTGGGGTGGGGAGCCCCAGCATTTT
TRBV7-2	TRBJ2-5	NA	16	NA	CASSFILAGSQETQYF	TGTGCCAGCAGCTTTATACTAGCCGGCTCCCAAGAGACCCAGTACTTC
TRBV5-6	TRBJ2-7	NA	13	NA	CASSFQGPYEQYF	TGTGCCAGCAGCTTCCAGGGCCCCTACGAGCAGTACTTC
TRBV28	TRBJ1-1	NA	19	TRBD1	CASELPLGIAGDRATEAFF	TGTGCCAGCGAACTTCCCCTCGGGATCGCCGGAGACAGGGCCACTGAAGCTTTCTTT